Sequencing of this T cell receptor (beta chain) was carried out in a study of regulatory T cells in long-lasting Graves disease (dated by TCRdb to about 2021). Regarding the complete study: Persistent Graves' disease was defined as antithyroid drug treatment for over 5 years with persistently positive TSH receptor autoantibodies. Antithyroid drugs had been taken for around 9.8 years on average by persistent Graves' disease patients in the clinical cohort. A total of about 35 samples underwent TCR sequencing, from some 13 patients with persistent Graves' disease and some 20 patients with newly diagnosed Graves' disease. The study was registered as a clinical trial and conducted in China. Persistent Graves' disease patients were compared with newly diagnosed Graves' disease patients by peripheral blood TCR sequencing and RNA sequencing. General conclusions and limits of the study: More public clonotypes were shared among persistent patients (more than 2,500) than among newly diagnosed patients (under 1,000). Preferential use of TRBV28, TRBJ1-2 and TRBJ2-5 was observed in persistent disease, whereas TRBV20-1 and TRBJ2-1 were favored in newly diagnosed disease. Compared with newly diagnosed patients, persistent Graves' disease patients had lower TCR Shannon entropy and fewer highly expanded clones, which suggests clonal expansion. Sequencing and analysis were restricted to the TCR beta chain. Because the primary lesion, thyroid tissue, could not be accessed, the study looked at peripheral blood alone. The authors noted that the small sample size was a limitation that may lower accuracy.

This clonotype was counted many times. What antigen it recognizes has not been identified. No base-level quality is on record; no much larger clone is a single base apart. Including the terminal cysteine and phenylalanine, the CDR3 comprises 13 residues. The entry retains the CDR3 DNA only, 39 bases that are in frame from base 1. Taken from the germline V gene, the CDR1 and CDR2 loops are SNHLY and FYNNEI. V and J are truncated by 6 bases and 0 bases respectively, leaving an intervening sequence of 8 bases. The time point label of this sample denotes: persistent/refractory GD, antithyroid drugs over 5 years with positive TRAb. For both TCR sequencing and RNA sequencing, RNA was extracted from PBMCs using TRIzol. Graves' disease was diagnosed according to American Thyroid Association guidelines. Patients for the study were recruited at an endocrinology department in Xi'an, China. Each patient gave 7.5 to 10 milliliters of peripheral blood, collected in an EDTA anticoagulant tube. PBMCs were isolated by Ficoll Paque Plus density gradient separation without further T cell sorting. An Agilent 2100 Bioanalyzer and agarose gel were used to assess RNA quality, and a NanoDrop 2000 was used to measure RNA concentration.

Libraries were built with multiplex PCR. TCRdb records Illumina HiSeq 4000 as the sequencer. iRepertoire HTBI primers and Arm-PCR amplification of CDR3 regions were used to construct TCR beta libraries. Gel purification was performed on PCR products prior to sequencing. From the authors' description of their analysis: Gene usage analysis of CDR3 amino acid clonotypes used the approximately 62 TRBV and approximately 13 TRBJ segments found across samples. Filtered high-quality paired reads were merged into contigs using COPE and FqMerger. Contigs were aligned with BLAST to IMGT TRBV, TRBD and TRBJ reference genes, and CDR3 was defined per IMGT. Highly expanded clones were defined as clonotypes with a frequency above 0.1%. Shannon entropy was used to measure repertoire diversity, and the Gini coefficient was used to measure V-J evenness. Public clonotypes were defined as clonotypes shared by more than one individual. The raw public reads went through TCRdb reprocessing: fastp at Q25, MiXCR clone calling, in-frame beta chains kept. All rows with the same CDR3 protein become a single entry with the most common DNA and genes. The V and J calls here are based on TCRdb, not the publication. In all, the sample holds roughly 500,000 distinct CDR3 sequences, and roughly 21% of those were seen once. The leading ten clones occupy roughly 7% of the sample.

Sequencing used peripheral blood mononuclear cells (PBMCs), obtained when the disease was refractory, from a patient treated with antithyroid drugs. The sequence was collected from a female donor with Graves disease. This receptor chain uses TRBV2 and TRBJ2-5; the D gene is not confidently resolved. The base sequence is TGTGCCAGCAGACGATCGTACCAAGAGACCCAGTACTTC. This encodes CASRRSYQETQYF.